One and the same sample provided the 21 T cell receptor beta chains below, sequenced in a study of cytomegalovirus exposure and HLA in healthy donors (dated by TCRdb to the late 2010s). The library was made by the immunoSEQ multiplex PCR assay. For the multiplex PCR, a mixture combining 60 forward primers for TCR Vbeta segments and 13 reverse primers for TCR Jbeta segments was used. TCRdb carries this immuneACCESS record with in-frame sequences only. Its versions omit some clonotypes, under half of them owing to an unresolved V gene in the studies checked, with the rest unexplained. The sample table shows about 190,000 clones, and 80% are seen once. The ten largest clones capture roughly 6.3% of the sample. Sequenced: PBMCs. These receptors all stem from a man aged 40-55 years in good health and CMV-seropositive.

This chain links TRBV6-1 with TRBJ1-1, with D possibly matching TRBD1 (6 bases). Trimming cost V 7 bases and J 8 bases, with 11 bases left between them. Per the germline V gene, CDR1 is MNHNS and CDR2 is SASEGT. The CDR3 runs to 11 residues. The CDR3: CASIRQAEAFF. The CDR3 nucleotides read TGTGCCAGCATTAGACAGGCGGAAGCTTTCTTT.

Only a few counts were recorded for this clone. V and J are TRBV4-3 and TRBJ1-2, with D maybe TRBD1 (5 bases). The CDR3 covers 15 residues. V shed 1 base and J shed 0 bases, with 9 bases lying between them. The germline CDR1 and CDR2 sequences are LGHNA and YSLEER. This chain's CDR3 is CASSQGEGANYGYTF. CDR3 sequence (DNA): TGCGCCAGCAGCCAAGGGGAAGGGGCTAACTATGGCTACACCTTC.

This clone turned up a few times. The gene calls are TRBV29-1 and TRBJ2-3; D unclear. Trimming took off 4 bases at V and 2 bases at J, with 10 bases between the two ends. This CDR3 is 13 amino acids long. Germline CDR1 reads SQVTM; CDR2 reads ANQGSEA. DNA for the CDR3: TGCAGCGTTGCGGGTCGGTACACAGATACGCAGTATTTT. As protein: CSVAGRYTDTQYF.

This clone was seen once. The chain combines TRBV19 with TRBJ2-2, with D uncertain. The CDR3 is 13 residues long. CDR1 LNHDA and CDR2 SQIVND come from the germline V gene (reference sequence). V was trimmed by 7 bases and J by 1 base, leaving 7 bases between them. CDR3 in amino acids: CASILRNTGELFF. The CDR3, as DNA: TGTGCCAGTATTTTGCGGAACACCGGGGAGCTGTTTTTT.

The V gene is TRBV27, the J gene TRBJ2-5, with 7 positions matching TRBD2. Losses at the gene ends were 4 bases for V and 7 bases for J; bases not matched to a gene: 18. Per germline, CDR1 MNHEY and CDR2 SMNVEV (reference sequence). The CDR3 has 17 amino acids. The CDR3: CASSSGGNRAPVGTQYF. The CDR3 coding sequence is TGTGCCAGCAGTTCCGGGGGGAATAGGGCCCCCGTTGGGACCCAGTACTTC.

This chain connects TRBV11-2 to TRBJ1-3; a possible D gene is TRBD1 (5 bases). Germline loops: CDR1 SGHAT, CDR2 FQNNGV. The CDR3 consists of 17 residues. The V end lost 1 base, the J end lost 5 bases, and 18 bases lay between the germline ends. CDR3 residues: CASSLGTRRGSRNTIYF. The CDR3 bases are TGTGCCAGCAGCTTAGGTACTCGAAGGGGTTCAAGAAACACCATATATTTT. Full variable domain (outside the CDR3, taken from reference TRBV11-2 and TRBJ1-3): EAGVAQSPRYKIIEKRQSVAFWCNPISGHATLYWYQQILGQGPKLLIQFQNNGVVDDSQLPKDRFSAERLKGVDSTLKIQPAKLEDSAVYLCASSLGTRRGSRNTIYFGEGSWLTVV.

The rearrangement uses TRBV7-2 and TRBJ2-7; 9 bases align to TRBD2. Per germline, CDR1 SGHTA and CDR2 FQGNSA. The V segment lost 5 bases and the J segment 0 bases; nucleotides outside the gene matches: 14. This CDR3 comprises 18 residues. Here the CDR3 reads CASSPPAGGPTSSYEQYF. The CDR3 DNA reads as TGTGCCAGCAGCCCCCCTGCGGGGGGGCCCACAAGCTCCTACGAGCAGTACTTC.

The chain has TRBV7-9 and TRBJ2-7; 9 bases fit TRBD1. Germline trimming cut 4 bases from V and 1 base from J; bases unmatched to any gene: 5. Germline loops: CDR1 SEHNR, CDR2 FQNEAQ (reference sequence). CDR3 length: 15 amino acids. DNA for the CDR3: TGTGCCAGCAGCTCATCCGGGACAGGGTCCTACGAGCAGTACTTC. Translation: CASSSSGTGSYEQYF.

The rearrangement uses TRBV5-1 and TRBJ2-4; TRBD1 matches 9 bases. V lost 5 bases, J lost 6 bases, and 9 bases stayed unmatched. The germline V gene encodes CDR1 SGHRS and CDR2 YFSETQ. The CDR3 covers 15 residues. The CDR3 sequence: CASRQGQGPGNIQYF. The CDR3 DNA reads TGCGCCAGCAGACAAGGACAGGGGCCAGGAAACATTCAGTACTTC.

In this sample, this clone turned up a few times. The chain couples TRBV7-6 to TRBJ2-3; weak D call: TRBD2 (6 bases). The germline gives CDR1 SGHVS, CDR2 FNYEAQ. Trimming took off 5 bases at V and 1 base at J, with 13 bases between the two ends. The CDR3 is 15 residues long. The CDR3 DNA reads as TGTGCCAGCAGCGAGGGAGGTTGGGGCACAGATACGCAGTATTTT. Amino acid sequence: CASSEGGWGTDTQYF.

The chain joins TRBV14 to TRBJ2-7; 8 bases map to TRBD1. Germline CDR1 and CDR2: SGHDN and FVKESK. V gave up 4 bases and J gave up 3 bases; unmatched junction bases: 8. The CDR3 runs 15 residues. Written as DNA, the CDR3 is TGTGCCAGCAGCCCATATCAGGGACAGGACTACGAGCAGTACTTC. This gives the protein CASSPYQGQDYEQYF.

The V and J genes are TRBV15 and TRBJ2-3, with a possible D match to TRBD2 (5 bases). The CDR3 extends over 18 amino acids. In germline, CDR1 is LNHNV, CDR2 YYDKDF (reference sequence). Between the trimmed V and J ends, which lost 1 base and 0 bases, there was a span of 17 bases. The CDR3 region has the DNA TGTGCCACCAGCAGAGTCCCCCTTTCGGGGTCTAGCACAGATACGCAGTATTTT. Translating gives CATSRVPLSGSSTDTQYF.

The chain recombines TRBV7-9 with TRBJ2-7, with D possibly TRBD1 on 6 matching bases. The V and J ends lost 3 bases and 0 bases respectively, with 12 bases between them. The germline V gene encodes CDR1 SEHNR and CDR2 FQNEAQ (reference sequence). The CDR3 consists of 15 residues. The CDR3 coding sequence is TGTGCCAGCAGCTTTTTTGCGGACAGCTCCTACGAGCAGTACTTC. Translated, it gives CASSFFADSSYEQYF.

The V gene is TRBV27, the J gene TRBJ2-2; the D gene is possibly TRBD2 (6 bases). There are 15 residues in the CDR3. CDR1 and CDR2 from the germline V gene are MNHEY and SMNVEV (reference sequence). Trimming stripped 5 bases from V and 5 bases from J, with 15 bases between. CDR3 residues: CASSGRGRQTGELFF. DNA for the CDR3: TGTGCCAGCAGTGGGCGGGGACGCCAGACCGGGGAGCTGTTTTTT.

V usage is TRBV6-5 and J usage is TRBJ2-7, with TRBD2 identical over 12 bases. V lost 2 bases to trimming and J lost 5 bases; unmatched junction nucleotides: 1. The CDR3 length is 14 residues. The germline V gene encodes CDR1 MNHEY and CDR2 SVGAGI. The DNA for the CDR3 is TGTGCCAGCAGTTACCTAGCGGGGGGGCACGAGCAGTACTTC. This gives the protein CASSYLAGGHEQYF.

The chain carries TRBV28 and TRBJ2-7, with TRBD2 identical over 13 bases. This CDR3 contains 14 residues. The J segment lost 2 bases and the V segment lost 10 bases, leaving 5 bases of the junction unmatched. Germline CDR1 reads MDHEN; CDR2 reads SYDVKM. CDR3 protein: CATLTSGGAYEQYF. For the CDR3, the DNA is TGTGCCACCCTTACTAGCGGGGGGGCCTACGAGCAGTACTTC. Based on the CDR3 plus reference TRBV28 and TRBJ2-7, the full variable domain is DVKVTQSSRYLVKRTGEKVFLECVQDMDHENMFWYRQDPGLGLRLIYFSYDVKMKEKGDIPEGYSVSREKKERFSLILESASTNQTSMYLCATLTSGGAYEQYFGPGTRLTVT.

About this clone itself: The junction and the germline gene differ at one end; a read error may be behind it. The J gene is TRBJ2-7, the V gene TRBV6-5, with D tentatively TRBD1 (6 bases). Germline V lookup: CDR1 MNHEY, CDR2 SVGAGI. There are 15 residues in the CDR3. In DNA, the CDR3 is TGTGCCAGCAGTCACTCGGGACACGTAACCTACGAGCAGTACTTC. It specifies CASSHSGHVTYEQYF.

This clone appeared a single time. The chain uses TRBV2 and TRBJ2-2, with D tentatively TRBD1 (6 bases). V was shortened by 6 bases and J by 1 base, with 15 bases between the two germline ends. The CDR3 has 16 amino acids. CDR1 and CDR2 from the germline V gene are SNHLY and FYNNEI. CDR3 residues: CASRGGPTMNTGELFF. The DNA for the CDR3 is TGTGCCAGCAGAGGGGGACCGACGATGAACACCGGGGAGCTGTTTTTT.

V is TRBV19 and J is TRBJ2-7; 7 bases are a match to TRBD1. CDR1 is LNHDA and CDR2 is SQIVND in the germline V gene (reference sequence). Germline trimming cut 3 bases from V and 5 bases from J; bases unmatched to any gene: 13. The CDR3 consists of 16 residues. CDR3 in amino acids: CASSIGLRQGKDEQYF. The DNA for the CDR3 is TGTGCCAGTAGTATTGGCCTCCGACAGGGCAAGGACGAGCAGTACTTC.

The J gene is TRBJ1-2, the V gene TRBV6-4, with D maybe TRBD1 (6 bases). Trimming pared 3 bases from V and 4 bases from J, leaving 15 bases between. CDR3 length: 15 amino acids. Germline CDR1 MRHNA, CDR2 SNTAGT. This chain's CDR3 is CASSEERGSGYGYTF. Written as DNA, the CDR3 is TGTGCCAGCAGTGAGGAAAGGGGGTCCGGCTATGGCTACACCTTC.

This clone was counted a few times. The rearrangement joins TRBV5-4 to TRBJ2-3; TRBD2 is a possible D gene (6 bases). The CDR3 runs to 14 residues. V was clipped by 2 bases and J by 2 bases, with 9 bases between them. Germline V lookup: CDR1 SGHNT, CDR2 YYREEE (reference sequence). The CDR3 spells CASSLRTTTDTQYF. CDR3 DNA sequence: TGTGCCAGCAGCTTAAGGACTACCACAGATACGCAGTATTTT. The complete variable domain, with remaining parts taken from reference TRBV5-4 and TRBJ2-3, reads ETGVTQSPTHLIKTRGQQVTLRCSSQSGHNTVSWYQQALGQGPQFIFQYYREEENGRGNFPPRFSGLQFPNYSSELNVNALELDDSALYLCASSLRTTTDTQYFGPGTRLTVL.